The present entry profiles one T cell receptor beta chain with its context. In the original workflow: For nucleated cells, counts were estimated from reference gene primer amplification. The data were produced by immunoSEQ multiplex PCR, yet TCRdb's version contains in-frame clones alone and is incomplete. The V and J calls and clone size are taken from that table; D and trimming were inferred from the DNA. The data hold approximately 330,000 clones, with roughly 87% observed a single time. The data belong to a study of blood T cell repertoires in COVID-19. Study-wide background: Acute and convalescent COVID-19 samples came from the United States, Italy and Spain. Nucleic acid was either cDNA or gDNA, and it came from T cells, B-cell-depleted T cells, or PBMCs.

Germline V CDR1 and CDR2: SGHNT, YYREEE (reference sequence). Trimming took 0 bases from V and 6 from J, leaving 12 bases between them. The CDR3 has 14 amino acids. The Seattle patients, enrolled during active infection, were followed longitudinally. The sequence derives from a man aged 30-40 years with COVID-19, enrolled during active disease. The rearrangement links TRBV5-4 to TRBJ1-2; D may be TRBD1 (6 bases). Sequenced sample: peripheral blood. In nucleotides, the CDR3 is TGTGCCAGCAGCTTGGGTGTTGGGACAAATGGCTACACCTTC. It is translated as CASSLGVGTNGYTF. Supplemented by reference TRBV5-4 and TRBJ1-2, the full variable domain reads ETGVTQSPTHLIKTRGQQVTLRCSSQSGHNTVSWYQQALGQGPQFIFQYYREEENGRGNFPPRFSGLQFPNYSSELNVNALELDDSALYLCASSLGVGTNGYTFGSGTRLTVV.